This T cell receptor (beta chain) was sequenced for a study of beta chain features in type 1 diabetes. Study background: Sorted cells numbering some 110 million were examined across all samples.

General study points: The study found that naive, central memory and Treg TCRB repertoires appeared more similar in patients than in healthy donors. Insertions were fewer and deletions more numerous at VDJ junctions in type 1 diabetes patients.

Germline CDR1 LNHNV, CDR2 YYDKDF (reference sequence). Deletions cut 4 bases from V and 3 bases from J, with 19 bases between. The CDR3 has 16 amino acids. Expressed TCRB transcripts were sequenced, since all the RNA that had been isolated was reverse transcribed. Profiling relied on immunoSEQ multiplex PCR, and the TCRdb table lists in-frame clones only, not all of them. The table includes roughly 300,000 clones, less than 10% detected once. Note on this clone: No antigen is known for it.

The rearrangement joins TRBV15 to TRBJ2-7; tentatively, D is TRBD2 (6 bases). The clonotype comes from a woman aged 18-29 years in good health. The sample was central memory CD4+ T cells from blood. CDR3 residues: CATSTTKGLNLYEQYF. The DNA for the CDR3 is TGTGCCACCAGCACAACCAAGGGACTGAACCTCTACGAGCAGTACTTC.